The present T cell receptor beta chain was sequenced within a study of cytomegalovirus exposure and HLA in healthy donors listed by TCRdb under 2017. General notes on the study: An earlier analysis of 587 of the donors reported 250 to 300 Gb of sequence data and some 110 million unique TCR beta sequences obtained from roughly 170 million T cells. In the later analysis, no new phenotypic data were used to find candidate immune exposures; instead, reliance was placed on TCR beta sequences and their occurrence across donors. A handful of DR-DQ haplotypes were treated as single units for association and clustering because of strong linkage in the cohort. Donor age, sex, ethnicity and CMV serostatus were compiled together with the repertoire data. High-throughput TCR immunosequencing, statistical association of individual TCRs with disease status, and machine learning were combined to predict cytomegalovirus infection status. Every repertoire in the discovery cohort had been generated on one and the same sequencing platform. Among some 400 genotyped donors of the cohort, an average of approximately 220,000 unique TCR beta nucleotide sequences was sequenced per donor, of which approximately 18% were non-productive. A later analysis re-examined previously published TCR beta repertoires from 500 to 700 donors and added high-resolution HLA genotyping to investigate patterns of TCR occurrence. In a later genetic analysis, genome-wide SNP genotypes for about three fifths of the roughly 670 donors were used, and that subset was treated as a discovery cohort. The study aimed to test whether signatures of past pathogen exposure could be identified by cataloging public T cell receptors. Along with the 666-subject first cohort, a separate validation cohort of roughly 110 different subjects was used. The T cell repertoires of several hundred subjects were profiled by immunosequencing and related to cytomegalovirus serostatus. Typing coverage differed by locus: A, B, C, DRB1 and DQB1 were typed in roughly 620-640 donors, DQA1 in about 500, DPA1 in approximately 600, and DPB1 in around 490. In an earlier analysis of 587 of the donors, high-throughput TCR beta sequencing was used to judge whether each TCR beta V gene segment behaved as functional or pseudogenic. An early release covering 500 to 750 HLA-typed donors comprised approximately 300 gigabases of sequencing data and about 90 million unique TCR sequences. Both class I and class II loci were covered by HLA typing, at four-digit resolution. Of the 398 genotyped donors, approximately 82% fell in the genetic ancestry cluster associated with self-reported Caucasian donors.

The germline V gene encodes CDR1 SGHRS and CDR2 YFSETQ. Between the V and J ends, shortened by 5 bases and 10 bases respectively, the junction contains 16 bases. The CDR3 measures 14 amino acids from cysteine to phenylalanine. The retained sequence is limited to the CDR3, 42 bases, with the frame set at the first base. The paper's findings and limits, for the study overall: A later genetic analysis associated a missense DCLRE1C variant with V-gene and J-gene trimming of TCR beta chains, and an independent cohort replicated the association. Because the 87-base-pair reads could not distinguish some IMGT-functional V segments, including TRBV6-2 and TRBV6-3, those segments were excluded. Specific HLA alleles were associated with 16,951 TCR beta sequences at a false discovery rate of 0.05 in a later analysis. Most TCR sequences were observed very rarely across donors, whereas some public TCRs were present in many individuals. In vitro tests confirmed that three of the cytomegalovirus-associated TCR beta chains recognize cytomegalovirus antigens. A later analysis reported that several top co-occurrence clusters appeared linked to parvovirus B19, influenza, CMV and Epstein-Barr virus. A cluster of highly shared sequence variants was judged likely to be a technical artifact of the sequencing pipeline. Because HLA typing was missing for some donors at each locus, association tests included only the typed subset. In this cohort, only TCR beta chains were sequenced, and detectable features were limited by the absence of alpha or paired-chain data. The presence/absence analyses assumed that sequencing depth was roughly uniform across donors, and that assumption may not be true. Cytomegalovirus status was reported to be diagnosed by the classifier with high specificity and sensitivity in both the original and validation cohorts. Compared with the 666-donor mean, donors in an Asian-associated ancestry cluster had fewer N-insertions in productive TCRs, according to a later genetic analysis. Compared with equally common non-associated chains, HLA-associated TCR beta chains in a later analysis were more clonally expanded and had lower generation probabilities. Most CMV-associated TCR beta chains appeared to be HLA-restricted in a later analysis, and the HLA associations seemed to be driven largely by CMV exposure. In an earlier analysis of some 500 of the donors, most TCR beta V segments were observed in productive rearrangements about 90% or about 30% of the time, broadly matching IMGT annotations. CMV serostatus was the only immune exposure information available for the cohort. A further reported finding was that TCR beta sequences accurately predicted the HLA-A and HLA-B alleles for most subjects in the first cohort. Correlated functional status among segregating V segments might reflect linkage disequilibrium, but an unknown experimental factor could not be ruled out. When HLA alleles, especially DR and DQ, strongly co-occurred, TCR associations were difficult to assign to individual alleles. According to the authors, the approach could potentially be generalized to other disease states and immunological phenotypes. In a later analysis, TCR association rates were found to vary across HLA loci, with the most associated TCRs seen for DRB1 alleles and the fewest for HLA-C alleles. A total of 150 to 200 TCR beta chains were listed by the study as associated with cytomegalovirus. Because counts were too low, under 20 rarely observed V segments, including chromosome 9 orphons, were left out of the earlier analysis of about 500 of the donors.

The cohort comprised several hundred healthy bone marrow donors. At the time of sampling, every cohort member was nominally healthy, though immune exposures that went unrecorded were likely present. The donor was CMV seronegative and was included in the group of several hundred seronegative cohort members. Each donor provided a peripheral blood sample, and peripheral blood mononuclear cells were used for TCR beta sequencing. The Qiagen DNeasy Blood Extraction Kit was used to extract genomic DNA from the blood cell samples. Receptors were amplified or captured by the immunoSEQ multiplex PCR assay. For the multiplex PCR, a mixture combining 60 forward primers for TCR Vbeta segments and 13 reverse primers for TCR Jbeta segments was used. The CDR3 region of rearranged TCR beta genes was amplified from genomic DNA by a multiplex PCR assay. Amplified TCR beta libraries were sequenced as 87-base-pair reads on the Illumina HiSeq System. From the authors' description of their analysis: A later analysis tallied around 87 million unique TCR beta chains across the roughly 610 repertoires, and 10 million to 11 million of those chains were shared by two or more donors. Raw reads were error-corrected and collapsed into unique sequences by a nearest-neighbor algorithm in which closely related sequences were merged to remove PCR and sequencing errors. CDR3 sequences were aligned to IMGT reference sequences to assign V, D and J gene segments. Each retained sequence needed at least a six-nucleotide match to both a V gene segment and a J gene segment. Rearrangements were classified as productive when the CDR3 lacked stop codons and remained in frame with V and J, and all other rearrangements were classified as non-productive. Following IMGT convention, CDR3 was defined as the stretch from the second conserved V-encoded cysteine up to the conserved J-encoded phenylalanine. The earlier analysis of more than 450 of the donors excluded sequences that lacked an unambiguous match to a single V gene segment. An earlier analysis of 450 to 650 of the donors called V segments functional above 56.7% productive rearrangements and segregating when the between-donor standard deviation exceeded 5%. A statistical classification framework was built for diagnosing cytomegalovirus status from the catalog of TCR beta chain sequences. V and J gene assignment, in a later analysis, came from comparing TCR nucleotide sequences with IMGT/GENE-DB human TR gene sequences. In a later analysis, CDR3 sequences and most-parsimonious VDJ recombination scenarios were assigned using the TCRdist pipeline. In a later analysis, every TCR beta chain was defined by the combination of its CDR3 amino acid sequence and its V-gene family, and reads without a unique V-gene family were dropped. As a way to deal with suspected cross-contamination and a sequencing artifact, a later analysis dropped 450 to 700 nucleotide sequences that were highly shared and had low generation probability. For each public chain, a later analysis derived a clonal expansion index from normalized ranks of inferred template counts within each repertoire. In a later analysis, generation probabilities were computed with a VDJ recombination model fitted to out-of-frame rearrangements, and the resulting probabilities were checked against IGoR. In a later analysis, TCR-TCR, TCR-HLA and TCR-CMV co-occurrence was scored with hypergeometric tests, and a repertoire-size bias correction was applied to TCR pairs. False discovery rates were estimated in a later analysis by permuting HLA or CMV assignments 20 times. In a later analysis, co-occurring TCRs were grouped with DBSCAN, and TCRdist sequence similarity was added when clustering was performed within HLA-allele-positive subsets. Co-occurrence clustering excluded repertoires with fewer than 30,000 or more than 120,000 public chains, plus five with anomalous nucleotide sharing. This is the immuneACCESS table as TCRdb keeps it, with only in-frame sequences that have V and J called. A part of the clones is gone; compared with another copy, unresolved V genes explain less than half, and the rest is unexplained. From that table come the V and J calls and clone size; the DNA was used to work out D and trimming. The sample includes 110,000 to 150,000 clones, with more than 75% observed a single time. Around 4.9% of the sample comes from the top ten.

This clone was counted a few times. Its specific antigen is unknown. Base qualities are not recorded, but no much larger clone differs from it by a single base. Sequencing input: PBMCs. Here the chain combines TRBV5-1 and TRBJ1-6; possibly the D gene is TRBD1, per 6 matching bases. The clonotype comes from a male donor in good health and CMV-seronegative. The nucleotides are TGCGCCAGCAGTCCCGGACAGCTGGACTCACCCCTCCACTTT. This sequence encodes CASSPGQLDSPLHF.